The 15 T cell receptor beta chains given below trace back to one sample, sequenced in a study of cytomegalovirus exposure and HLA in healthy donors. Use of 60 Vbeta and 13 Jbeta primers characterized the PCR. The table came from immunoSEQ multiplex PCR; TCRdb's copy has only in-frame clones and leaves some out. The data contain 150,000 to 200,000 clones, just under 85% of them seen just once; the ten biggest clones take up roughly 5.2%. Specimen: PBMCs. Receptors were obtained from a girl aged 5-17 years in good health and CMV-seropositive.

This clone was seen more than once but under ten times. V usage is TRBV5-1 and J usage is TRBJ2-3; 9 positions match TRBD2. The CDR3 totals 16 residues. Unmatched junction bases numbered 2, after V lost 0 bases and J lost 0 bases. Germline V gene data show CDR1 as SGHRS and CDR2 as YFSETQ. This CDR3 is CASSLGLAASTDTQYF. Here the CDR3 DNA reads TGCGCCAGCAGCTTGGGACTAGCGGCTAGCACAGATACGCAGTATTTT. Drawing the rest from reference TRBV5-1 and TRBJ2-3, the complete variable domain is KAGVTQTPRYLIKTRGQQVTLSCSPISGHRSVSWYQQTPGQGLQFLFEYFSETQRNKGNFPGRFSGRQFSNSRSEMNVSTLELGDSALYLCASSLGLAASTDTQYFGPGTRLTVL.

This chain connects TRBV6-5 to TRBJ1-4; D gene uncertain. V was clipped by 0 bases and J by 5 bases, with 10 bases between them. The CDR3 extends over 15 amino acids. Germline V lookup: CDR1 MNHEY, CDR2 SVGAGI. The DNA for the CDR3 is TGTGCCAGCAGTTACTCGCGGGCGGGGAATGAAAAACTGTTTTTT. Its translation is CASSYSRAGNEKLFF.

The chain links TRBV4-1 to TRBJ1-2; D is unresolved. The CDR3 extends over 18 amino acids. V was clipped by 0 bases and J by 0 bases, with 17 bases between them. Germline V gene sequence: CDR1 MGHRA, CDR2 YSYEKL. The DNA for the CDR3 is TGCGCCAGCAGCCAAGATGCGTTAGGCGTAGGAGCTAACTATGGCTACACCTTC. Amino acid sequence: CASSQDALGVGANYGYTF.

The CDR3 DNA follows: TGTGCCAGCAGCCAATACAGAACAGGGCTAGAAGCTTTCTTT. Its translation is CASSQYRTGLEAFF. The V gene is TRBV14, the J gene TRBJ1-1; perhaps TRBD1 as D (6 bases). V was clipped by 2 bases and J by 8 bases, with 15 bases between them. Per the germline V gene, CDR1 is SGHDN and CDR2 is FVKESK. The CDR3 is made up of 14 amino acids.

V and J are TRBV6-5 and TRBJ1-1; D is possibly TRBD1 (6 bases). Germline values: CDR1 MNHEY, CDR2 SVGAGI. The V and J ends lost 5 bases and 8 bases respectively, with 9 bases between them. The length of the CDR3 is 11 residues. CDR3: CASSAGTEAFF. CDR3 nucleotide sequence: TGTGCCAGCAGTGCCGGGACAGAAGCTTTCTTT.

The chain carries TRBV19 and TRBJ1-1; D might be TRBD1 (6 bases). This CDR3 is 15 amino acids long. Germline-derived CDR1 and CDR2 are LNHDA and SQIVND (reference sequence). V shed 4 bases and J shed 0 bases, with 12 bases lying between them. The CDR3 is CASSTWDTMNTEAFF. The DNA of the CDR3 is TGTGCCAGTAGTACTTGGGACACCATGAACACTGAAGCTTTCTTT.

The DNA of the CDR3 is TGTGCCAGCAGTCCTAGGACAGGGGGCAATCAGCCCCAGCATTTT. Residues: CASSPRTGGNQPQHF. J is TRBJ1-5 and V is TRBV6-1, with 9 bases identical to TRBD1. Unmatched junction bases numbered 4, after V lost 5 bases and J lost 2 bases. Germline-derived CDR1 and CDR2 are MNHNS and SASEGT. The CDR3 consists of 15 residues.

The chain is built from TRBV5-1 and TRBJ2-5; 11 bases line up with TRBD1. The DNA end favors TRBJ2-7, so the J call may be wrong. The CDR3 runs 14 residues. The germline gives CDR1 SGHRS, CDR2 YFSETQ. The CDR3 coding sequence is TGCGCCAGCAGCCAGGGACAGGGGGGCTACGAGCAGTACTTC. It translates to CASSQGQGGYEQYF.

This clone has only a few counts. This chain connects TRBV6-5 to TRBJ1-1, with a tentative D call TRBD1 (6 bases). The CDR3 has 14 residues. The V end was cut by 5 bases, the J end by 5 bases, with 15 bases between. CDR1 MNHEY and CDR2 SVGAGI come from the germline V gene. Written as DNA, the CDR3 is TGTGCCAGCAGTACTTCAACAGGGCTAACTGAAGCTTTCTTT. The encoded protein is CASSTSTGLTEAFF.

The rearrangement joins TRBV2 to TRBJ2-4; 7 bases are a match to TRBD2. V gave up 2 bases and J gave up 3 bases; unmatched junction bases: 1. The length of the CDR3 is 14 residues. Germline CDR1 and CDR2: SNHLY and FYNNEI. The CDR3 DNA sequence: TGTGCCAGCAGTGAAACGGGGGGCAAAAACATTCAGTACTTC. It codes for CASSETGGKNIQYF. Based on the CDR3 plus reference TRBV2 and TRBJ2-4, the full variable domain is EPEVTQTPSHQVTQMGQEVILRCVPISNHLYFYWYRQILGQKVEFLVSFYNNEISEKSEIFDDQFSVERPDGSNFTLKIRSTKLEDSAMYFCASSETGGKNIQYFGAGTRLSVL.

V gene TRBV15 combines with J gene TRBJ1-3; D gene uncertain. In germline, CDR1 is LNHNV, CDR2 YYDKDF (reference sequence). Trimming removed 1 base from V and 0 bases from J, with 13 bases in between. This CDR3 has 17 amino acids. The CDR3 region is CATSRGLAESSGNTIYF. The CDR3, as DNA: TGTGCCACCAGCAGAGGTCTGGCGGAGAGCTCTGGAAACACCATATATTTT.

The rearrangement links TRBV18 to TRBJ2-3; 11 positions match TRBD1. This CDR3 is built from 16 residues. The germline V gene has CDR1 KGHSH and CDR2 LQKENI. V lost 3 bases and J lost 3; bases outside the gene matches: 5. In DNA form, the CDR3 reads TGTGCCAGCTCACCGTCCGGGACAGGGGGAACAGATACGCAGTATTTT. This translates into CASSPSGTGGTDTQYF.

J is TRBJ1-1 and V is TRBV10-3; TRBD1 agrees at 8 bases. From germline, CDR1 is ENHRY and CDR2 SYGVKD. The CDR3 is made up of 14 amino acids. V trimming: 8 bases; J trimming: 7 bases; junction bases outside the gene matches: 12. The CDR3 nucleotides are TGTGCCATCGGCGATTGGACAGGGAGGTTTGAAGCTTTCTTT. The encoded protein is CAIGDWTGRFEAFF.

CDR3 loop: CASSMDQGASEQYF. The CDR3 DNA reads as TGTGCCAGTAGTATGGACCAGGGGGCCTCCGAGCAGTACTTC. This chain uses TRBV19 with TRBJ2-7, with TRBD1 matching 8 bases. With 3 bases clipped from V and 6 bases from J, the junction kept 7 bases outside the gene matches. CDR1 and CDR2 (germline): LNHDA, SQIVND (reference sequence). This CDR3 is built from 14 residues.

The chain is built from TRBV6-6 and TRBJ1-1; possibly TRBD1 for D (5 bases). This CDR3 is built from 13 residues. The V and J ends lost 2 bases and 6 bases respectively, with 10 bases between them. Germline V gene data show CDR1 as MNHNY and CDR2 as SVGAGI (reference sequence). In DNA form, the CDR3 reads TGTGCCAGCAGTTACGACAGTTTCCCTGAAGCTTTCTTT. Translated: CASSYDSFPEAFF.